Below are 16 T cell receptor beta chains sequenced from a single sample in a study of identical twins. Each CDR3 protein gets one entry after TCRdb re-called the 5' RACE reads with MiXCR. The table records more than 600,000 distinct CDR3 sequences, 15% to 20% of them present only once. The sample also formed part of further work on T cells expressing NK-cell markers.

The sequenced sample was PBMCs. Every receptor here comes from a woman younger than 30 in good health.

This chain links TRBV28 with TRBJ2-7, with D possibly being TRBD1 (6 bases). CDR3 size: 14 residues. The germline V and J ends were trimmed by 5 bases and 3 bases, with 14 bases remaining between them. Germline V lookup: CDR1 MDHEN, CDR2 SYDVKM. CDR3 sequence: CASSPIGQYYEQYF. CDR3 in DNA: TGTGCCAGCAGTCCAATCGGACAGTACTACGAGCAGTACTTC.

Written as DNA, the CDR3 is TGTGCCAGCAGCCGTAGCGGGAGGGGGGCCGAGCAGTACTTC. Protein sequence: CASSRSGRGAEQYF. V and J are TRBV7-2 and TRBJ2-7; 11 nucleotides line up with TRBD2. In germline, CDR1 is SGHTA, CDR2 FQGNSA. This CDR3 has 14 amino acids. V lost 5 bases and J lost 6; bases outside the gene matches: 6.

This chain connects TRBV27 to TRBJ2-3; D unclear. CDR1 is MNHEY and CDR2 is SMNVEV in the germline V gene (reference sequence). With 3 bases removed from V and 3 bases from J, the gap between germline ends came to 16 bases. The CDR3 is 16 amino acids. The CDR3: CASSLVVAEGTDTQYF. The CDR3 bases are TGTGCCAGCAGTTTGGTAGTAGCTGAAGGGACAGATACGCAGTATTTT.

The chain recombines TRBV10-3 with TRBJ2-3; perhaps TRBD2 as D (6 bases). The CDR3 is 14 residues long. Trimming pared 6 bases from V and 5 bases from J, leaving 15 bases between. Germline CDR1 and CDR2: ENHRY and SYGVKD. In DNA, the CDR3 is TGTGCCATCAGCCAAGCGGGCTTGGGAGATACGCAGTATTTT. As protein: CAISQAGLGDTQYF.

The V and J genes are TRBV12-3 or TRBV12-4 and TRBJ1-2; D uncertain. V lost 3 bases and J lost 7, with 9 bases in between. This CDR3 contains 12 residues. The CDR3 spells CASSFSIPGYTF. The CDR3, as DNA: TGTGCCAGCAGTTTTTCTATTCCTGGCTACACCTTC.

Concerning this clonotype: A read error may account for a junction end that differs from germline. V gene TRBV20-1 combines with J gene TRBJ2-3, with 7 bases that match TRBD1. This CDR3 comprises 16 residues. In germline, CDR1 is DFQATT, CDR2 SNEGSKA (reference sequence). The CDR3 spells CSAGDPGDSSTDTQYF. CDR3 DNA: TGCAGTGCTGGAGACCCCGGGGACAGCAGCACAGATACGCAGTATTTT.

This chain connects TRBV12-3 or TRBV12-4 to TRBJ2-6; D is undetermined. Trimming removed 6 bases at V and 0 bases at J, with 12 bases between. The CDR3 length is 16 residues. CDR3 region: CASSSQTRSGANVLTF. CDR3 bases: TGTGCCAGCAGCTCCCAGACCCGCTCTGGGGCCAACGTCCTGACTTTC.

The rearrangement uses TRBV10-3 and TRBJ1-1; 7 bases fit TRBD1. CDR3 length equals 11 residues. The germline V gene encodes CDR1 ENHRY and CDR2 SYGVKD. Germline trimming cut 7 bases from V and 8 bases from J; bases unmatched to any gene: 4. DNA for the CDR3: TGTGCCATCACCCAGGGGGAGGAAGCTTTCTTT. This encodes CAITQGEEAFF.

The chain carries TRBV5-1 and TRBJ2-7; D unclear. The CDR3 spans 15 residues. The germline V gene encodes CDR1 SGHRS and CDR2 YFSETQ. Between the trimmed V and J ends, which lost 1 base and 4 bases, there was a span of 15 bases. The CDR3 loop is CASSLSPGPVYEQYF. The DNA of the CDR3 is TGCGCCAGCAGCTTGAGTCCGGGCCCTGTTTACGAGCAGTACTTC. The variable domain in full, with the rest retrieved from reference TRBV5-1 and TRBJ2-7, is KAGVTQTPRYLIKTRGQQVTLSCSPISGHRSVSWYQQTPGQGLQFLFEYFSETQRNKGNFPGRFSGRQFSNSRSEMNVSTLELGDSALYLCASSLSPGPVYEQYFGPGTRLTVT.

This clonotype was seen a handful of times. At one end the junction does not follow the germline gene, possibly because of a read error. The chain links TRBV12-3 or TRBV12-4 to TRBJ2-7; 8 positions agree with TRBD2. The CDR3 loop spans 14 amino acids. CDR3: CASSIAGSSYEQYF. DNA for the CDR3: TGTGCCAGCAGTATAGCGGGAAGCTCCTACGAGCAGTACTTC.

The chain has TRBV20-1 and TRBJ1-2; D unclear. The CDR3 length is 14 residues. Trimming shortened V by 0 bases and J by 6 bases, and 14 bases separated the two germline ends. Germline assignment: CDR1 DFQATT and CDR2 SNEGSKA (reference sequence). The CDR3 bases are TGCAGTGCTAGAGACATCTACACCCCGAATGGCTACACCTTC. Translation gives CSARDIYTPNGYTF.

This clonotype has just a few counts. The genes are TRBV20-1 and TRBJ2-2; D remains ambiguous. Per germline, CDR1 DFQATT and CDR2 SNEGSKA (reference sequence). This CDR3 comprises 12 residues. The germline V and J ends were trimmed by 5 bases and 3 bases, with 7 bases remaining between them. The CDR3 here is CSAPQDTGELFF. Written as DNA, the CDR3 is TGCAGTGCTCCCCAGGACACCGGGGAGCTGTTTTTT.

Only a few counts were recorded for this clonotype. This chain joins TRBV20-1 and TRBJ2-5, with 8 bases identical to TRBD2. The germline V gene has CDR1 DFQATT and CDR2 SNEGSKA (reference sequence). CDR3 length equals 15 residues. V was clipped by 4 bases and J by 5 bases; unmatched bases: 12. The CDR3 loop is CSAIQNRAGVETQYF. CDR3 coding DNA: TGCAGTGCTATACAAAATAGAGCGGGAGTCGAGACCCAGTACTTC.

This clonotype was counted only a few times. A read error may explain this, as a much larger clone is one base away. V gene TRBV7-9 combines with J gene TRBJ2-1; no firm D call. Germline V CDR1 and CDR2: SEHNR, FQNEAQ (reference sequence). The CDR3 totals 13 residues. V was pared by 2 bases and J by 5 bases, with 7 bases between. This chain's CDR3 is CASSLSADNEQFF. CDR3 nucleotides: TGTGCCAGCAGCTTATCCGCCGACAATGAGCAGTTCTTC.

CDR3 DNA: TGTGCCAGCAGGGGGGGGACAGGTCCCATGAACACTGAAGCTTTCTTT. Its translation: CASRGGTGPMNTEAFF. The gene calls are TRBV7-9 and TRBJ1-1; 8 nucleotides align to TRBD1. The CDR3 covers 16 residues. V lost 6 bases to trimming and J lost 0 bases; unmatched junction nucleotides: 9. Germline V lookup: CDR1 SEHNR, CDR2 FQNEAQ (reference sequence).

This sequence joins TRBV5-1 and TRBJ2-7; D could derive from TRBD1 or TRBD2 (5 bases each). Per germline, CDR1 SGHRS and CDR2 YFSETQ. Trimming pared 0 bases from V and 3 bases from J, leaving 10 bases between. This CDR3 region has 14 residues. In DNA form, the CDR3 reads TGCGCCAGCAGCTTGGCCGGGGCTTTCTACGAGCAGTACTTC. It specifies CASSLAGAFYEQYF.